The 18 T cell receptor beta chains listed next were all sequenced from one sample in a study of T cell clusters in autoimmune cytopenias. TRB amplification used 250 ng of peripheral blood genomic DNA. TRB was amplified by touch-down multiplex PCR, primer pools A and B combined. TCRdb re-called the multiplex PCR reads and catalogs CDR3 proteins one per entry, DNA excluded. Listed are some 6,000 distinct CDR3 sequences; under 20% falls within the top ten. Sample: peripheral blood. Receptors originate from a human donor with an autoimmune cytopenia or autoimmune hepatitis (not recorded which).

V is TRBV12-3 or TRBV12-4 and J is TRBJ2-7; the TCRdb call, TRBD1, lacks DNA for checking. CDR3 size: 17 residues. CDR3 amino acids: CASSFRPPGTATYEQYF.

This clonotype registers medium-sized by frequency. V gene TRBV6-4 combines with J gene TRBJ2-3. Looked up from germline, CDR1 is MRHNA and CDR2 is SNTAGT. CDR3 length: 14 residues. This CDR3 is CASTNEAGADTQYF.

The chain recombines TRBV20-1 with TRBJ1-1; without DNA, the TCRdb call of TRBD1 cannot be checked. Germline V lookup: CDR1 DFQATT, CDR2 SNEGSKA (reference sequence). The CDR3 is made up of 13 amino acids. The CDR3 is CSAGQGVNTEAFF.

J is TRBJ1-4 and V is TRBV24-1. CDR1 KGHDR and CDR2 SFDVKD come from the germline V gene. The CDR3 has 14 residues. This CDR3 is CATSDGATNEKLFF.

By frequency, this clonotype is medium-sized. The CDR3 is CSAGTSGFEQYF. The rearrangement links TRBV29-1 to TRBJ2-7; TCRdb's assignment of TRBD2 cannot be checked, as there is no DNA. This CDR3 is 12 amino acids long. Per germline, CDR1 SQVTM and CDR2 ANQGSEA.

By frequency, this clonotype is medium-sized (0.01 to 0.1%). The chain couples TRBV5-6 to TRBJ1-6; the TCRdb call, TRBD1, lacks DNA for checking. This CDR3 is built from 16 residues. Germline CDR1 SGHDT, CDR2 YYEEEE. CDR3 loop: CASSAPFDRGDSPLHF.

V and J are TRBV19 and TRBJ1-2; the TCRdb D gene call, TRBD1, has no DNA to confirm it. The CDR3 extends over 16 amino acids. Germline V gene data show CDR1 as LNHDA and CDR2 as SQIVND (reference sequence). The CDR3 region is CASSIGRDRPIYGYTF.

This chain connects TRBV6-1 to TRBJ2-1; TCRdb's D call, TRBD2, is unchecked because there is no DNA. CDR3 length equals 16 residues. Germline V gives CDR1 MNHNS, CDR2 SASEGT. Here the CDR3 reads CASILAGRPPYNEQFF.

The chain has TRBV5-5 and TRBJ2-3; without DNA, the TCRdb call of TRBD2 cannot be checked. Per germline, CDR1 SGHKS and CDR2 YYEKEE (reference sequence). The CDR3 extends over 15 amino acids. CDR3 sequence: CASSVVSGVINTQYF.

This clonotype is called medium-sized based on its frequency. The chain employs TRBV27 and TRBJ1-2; the D gene TCRdb calls, TRBD1, cannot be checked with no DNA. CDR1 and CDR2 from the germline V gene are MNHEY and SMNVEV (reference sequence). The CDR3 contains 15 residues. The CDR3 loop reads CASTADPDRVNGYTF.

This clonotype counts as large by frequency. CDR3 region: CAISLGNEQFF. J is TRBJ2-1 and V is TRBV10-3. The CDR3 is made up of 11 amino acids. CDR1 and CDR2 from the germline V gene are ENHRY and SYGVKD.

CDR3 residues: CASSIRVEANQPQHF. The V gene is TRBV19, the J gene TRBJ1-5. The CDR3 runs 15 residues. Per germline, CDR1 LNHDA and CDR2 SQIVND (reference sequence). The variable domain in full, completed from reference TRBV19 and TRBJ1-5, reads DGGITQSPKYLFRKEGQNVTLSCEQNLNHDAMYWYRQDPGQGLRLIYYSQIVNDFQKGDIAEGYSVSREKKESFPLTVTSAQKNPTAFYLCASSIRVEANQPQHFGDGTRLSIL.

This clonotype shows up as medium-sized (0.01 to 0.1%) by frequency. This chain joins TRBV29-1 and TRBJ1-5; checking the TCRdb D call of TRBD1 is not possible without DNA. Germline CDR1 SQVTM, CDR2 ANQGSEA. CDR3 size: 13 residues. The CDR3 loop reads CSGQVDSNQPQHF.

The CDR3 region is CASSLGGYDQPQHF. The V call is TRBV7-2, the J call TRBJ1-5; TCRdb gives TRBD1 as the D gene, but with no DNA this cannot be confirmed. The CDR3 is 14 residues long. Germline-derived CDR1 and CDR2 are SGHTA and FQGNSA.

The CDR3 protein is CAWSGIGEQFF. V and J are TRBV30 and TRBJ2-1. Germline CDR1 and CDR2: GTSNPN and SVGIG (reference sequence). The CDR3 is 11 amino acids.

The chain carries TRBV5-1 and TRBJ2-7; there is no DNA to check the TCRdb D call of TRBD2. The germline CDR1 and CDR2 sequences are SGHRS and YFSETQ. The CDR3 consists of 14 residues. The CDR3 is CASSLVAGGHEQYF. Based on the CDR3 plus reference TRBV5-1 and TRBJ2-7, the full variable domain is KAGVTQTPRYLIKTRGQQVTLSCSPISGHRSVSWYQQTPGQGLQFLFEYFSETQRNKGNFPGRFSGRQFSNSRSEMNVSTLELGDSALYLCASSLVAGGHEQYFGPGTRLTVT.

The chain links TRBV20-1 to TRBJ2-3; TCRdb returns TRBD2, unconfirmable since there is no DNA. CDR3 length: 17 residues. Germline CDR1 and CDR2: DFQATT and SNEGSKA (reference sequence). The CDR3 loop is CSSSPTSGGAITDTQYF.

The chain links TRBV20-1 to TRBJ2-7; TCRdb proposes TRBD1, but this gene call is untestable without DNA. Per germline, CDR1 DFQATT and CDR2 SNEGSKA (reference sequence). CDR3 size: 14 residues. The CDR3: CSAAGDQRTYEQYF.